This T cell receptor (beta chain) was recorded in a study of Ad26.COV2.S vaccination and SARS-CoV-2 variants. CDR1 and CDR2 (germline): SGHTS, YDEGEE. This CDR3 has 17 residues. The V and J ends lost 0 bases and 2 bases, in that order; junction bases with no gene match: 8. Treatment denoted: around 19 received Ad26.COV2.S at low or high dose, single or two shots; about 5 received placebo; per-sample allocation not given. Samples analyzed were those drawn on day 63 after the first vaccine or placebo injection. Assay used: immunoSEQ multiplex PCR; TCRdb lists only in-frame clones, some missing. The sample yields more than 350,000 clones, about 93% seen once.

The chain carries TRBV5-8 and TRBJ2-7; TRBD2 aligns across 10 bases. This receptor was taken from a person between 18 and 65 years old who received the Ad26.COV2.S COVID-19 vaccine or a placebo. The sample in question was peripheral blood, obtained in a trial of Ad26.COV2.S vaccine versus placebo. The CDR3, as DNA: TGTGCCAGCAGCTTGGGCCTAGCGGGAGTGAGGGCCTACGAGCAGTACTTC. It translates to CASSLGLAGVRAYEQYF.